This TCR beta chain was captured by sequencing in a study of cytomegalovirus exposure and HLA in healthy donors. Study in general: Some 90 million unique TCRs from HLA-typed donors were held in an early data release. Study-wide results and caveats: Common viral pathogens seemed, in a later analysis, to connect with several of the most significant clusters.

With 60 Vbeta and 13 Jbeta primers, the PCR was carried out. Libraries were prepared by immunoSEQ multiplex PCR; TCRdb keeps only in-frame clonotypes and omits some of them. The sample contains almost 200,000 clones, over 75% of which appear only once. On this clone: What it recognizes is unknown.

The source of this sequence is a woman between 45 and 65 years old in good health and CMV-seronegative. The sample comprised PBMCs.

In nucleotides, the CDR3 is TGTGCCAGCAGTTTATGGACCCCGGGAGTGAACACTGAAGCTTTCTTT. Translation gives CASSLWTPGVNTEAFF. This chain links TRBV28 with TRBJ1-1; D unclear. Trimming stripped 0 bases from V and 0 bases from J, with 11 bases between. There are 16 residues in the CDR3. Germline V gene data show CDR1 as MDHEN and CDR2 as SYDVKM.